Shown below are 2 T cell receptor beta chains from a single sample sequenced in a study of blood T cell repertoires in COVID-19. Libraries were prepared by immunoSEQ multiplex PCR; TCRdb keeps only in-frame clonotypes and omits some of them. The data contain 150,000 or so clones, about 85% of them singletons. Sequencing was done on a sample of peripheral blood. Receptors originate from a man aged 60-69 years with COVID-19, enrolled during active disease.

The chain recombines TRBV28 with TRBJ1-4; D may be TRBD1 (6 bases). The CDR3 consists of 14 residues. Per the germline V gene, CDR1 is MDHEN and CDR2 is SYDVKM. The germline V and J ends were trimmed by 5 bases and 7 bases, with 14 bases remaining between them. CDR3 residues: CASSASGGGEKLFF. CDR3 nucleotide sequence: TGTGCCAGCAGTGCATCGGGGGGCGGTGAAAAACTGTTTTTT.

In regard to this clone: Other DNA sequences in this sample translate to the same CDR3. The DNA for the CDR3 is TGTGCCATCAGTGAAGGAGGCAATGAGCAGTTCTTC. The encoded protein is CAISEGGNEQFF. The V and J genes are TRBV10-3 and TRBJ2-1; possibly TRBD2 for D (5 bases). V lost 3 bases and J lost 6, with 6 bases in between. Germline V gene sequence: CDR1 ENHRY, CDR2 SYGVKD. The CDR3 runs 12 residues.